These T cell receptor beta chains were read from a single sample in a study of shared clonotypes between healthy human individuals. Profiling relied on immunoSEQ multiplex PCR, and the TCRdb table lists in-frame clones only, not all of them. Here the sample spans a few million clones, roughly 92% being singletons. The sequenced sample consisted of naive CD4+ T cells from PBMCs. The receptors were gathered from a young man in good health. Some clones in this sample may be carry-over from other donors' samples. CDR3s include the opening cysteine and the closing phenylalanine or tryptophan. Fields, in order: D gene, V gene, clone size, J gene, CDR3 protein, CDR3 DNA. The D gene is left open where the match is weak. Size is stated for part of the rows, as once, few or many counts, or as a class when the clone is expanded.

TRBD2	TRBV15	NA	TRBJ2-3	CATSWALSGGTDTQYF	TGTGCCACCAGCTGGGCGCTGAGCGGGGGCACAGATACGCAGTATTTT
NA	TRBV4-1	NA	TRBJ1-2	CASSQVGSGRKDGYTF	TGCGCCAGCAGCCAAGTAGGATCGGGACGGAAGGACGGCTACACCTTC
NA	TRBV19	NA	TRBJ1-2	CASSIHSGQPRYGYTF	TGTGCCAGTAGTATTCACTCCGGTCAGCCAAGATATGGCTACACCTTC
NA	TRBV5-1	NA	TRBJ2-7	CASSLVGSYEQYF	TGCGCCAGCAGCCTTGTCGGCAGCTACGAGCAGTACTTC
NA	TRBV6-1	NA	TRBJ1-1	CASSVPSFEAFF	TGTGCCAGCAGTGTCCCTTCATTTGAAGCTTTCTTT
TRBD1	TRBV27	once	TRBJ1-1	CASSFGTGTEAFF	TGTGCCAGCAGTTTTGGGACAGGGACTGAAGCTTTCTTT
NA	TRBV5-1	NA	TRBJ2-5	CASSLAGWEQYF	TGCGCCAGCAGCTTGGCCGGGTGGGAGCAGTACTTC
NA	TRBV7-2	NA	TRBJ2-3	CASSRAHTDTQYF	TGTGCCAGCAGCCGAGCCCACACAGATACGCAGTATTTT
TRBD2	TRBV5-4	NA	TRBJ2-3	CASSLYKRGSDTQYF	TGTGCCAGCAGCTTGTACAAGCGGGGAAGTGATACGCAGTATTTT
NA	TRBV7-2	NA	TRBJ2-6	CASSLGPGANVLTF	TGTGCCAGCAGCCTTGGACCCGGGGCCAACGTCCTGACTTTC
NA	TRBV7-6	NA	TRBJ2-3	CASSLTPSASTDTQYF	TGTGCCAGCAGCCTGACTCCAAGCGCTAGCACAGATACGCAGTATTTT
TRBD1	TRBV28	NA	TRBJ1-2	CASGWGQNLLYGYTF	TGTGCCAGCGGATGGGGACAGAACTTATTATATGGCTACACCTTC
NA	TRBV30	NA	TRBJ2-3	CAWSEYALLDTQYF	TGTGCCTGGAGTGAGTATGCCTTGTTGGATACGCAGTATTTT
TRBD1	TRBV2	NA	TRBJ1-2	CASSRSTGSYGYTF	TGTGCCAGCAGTCGATCGACAGGGTCCTATGGCTACACCTTC
TRBD2	TRBV9	NA	TRBJ2-1	CASSVGSSGSYEQFF	TGTGCCAGCAGCGTAGGGTCTAGCGGGAGCTATGAGCAGTTCTTC
NA	TRBV18	NA	TRBJ1-4	CASSPRAATNEKLFF	TGTGCCAGCTCCCCCAGGGCTGCAACTAATGAAAAACTGTTTTTT
TRBD2	TRBV6-5	NA	TRBJ2-7	CASSENIAGGQYF	TGTGCCAGCAGCGAGAACATAGCGGGAGGGCAGTACTTC
NA	TRBV6-1	NA	TRBJ1-6	CASSRQLTPLHF	TGTGCCAGCAGTCGACAGCTGACACCCCTCCACTTT
TRBD2	TRBV4-1	NA	TRBJ2-7	CASSQVWASGKKYEQYF	TGCGCCAGCAGCCAAGTTTGGGCTAGCGGGAAGAAGTACGAGCAGTACTTC
TRBD2	TRBV5-1	NA	TRBJ2-1	CASSRRAGVDNEQFF	TGCGCCAGCAGTCGGAGGGCGGGAGTAGACAATGAGCAGTTCTTC
TRBD1	TRBV18	NA	TRBJ2-1	CASSPGTGAYNEQFF	TGTGCCAGCTCCCCCGGGACAGGGGCCTACAATGAGCAGTTCTTC
TRBD2	TRBV2	NA	TRBJ2-2	CARGRTSGTNTGELFF	TGTGCCAGGGGGAGGACTAGCGGGACTAACACCGGGGAGCTGTTTTTT
TRBD1	TRBV6-6	once	TRBJ1-2	CASTELTGGANYGYTF	TGTGCCAGCACCGAATTAACAGGGGGAGCAAACTATGGCTACACCTTC
TRBD1	TRBV7-8	NA	TRBJ1-2	CASSPRTGDGYTF	TGTGCCAGCAGCCCTAGAACAGGGGACGGCTACACCTTC
TRBD2	TRBV15	NA	TRBJ2-5	CATSPRTSGQETQYF	TGTGCCACCAGCCCTCGGACTAGCGGACAAGAGACCCAGTACTTC
TRBD1	TRBV7-2	NA	TRBJ1-1	CASSKTGNAEAFF	TGTGCCAGCAGCAAGACAGGGAACGCTGAAGCTTTCTTT
TRBD1	TRBV6-5	NA	TRBJ2-7	CASRRDRGRRYEQYF	TGTGCCAGCAGACGGGACAGGGGAAGAAGGTACGAGCAGTACTTC
TRBD2	TRBV6-1	NA	TRBJ2-2	CASSASGSWSGELFF	TGTGCCAGCAGTGCTAGCGGGAGTTGGTCCGGGGAGCTGTTTTTT
TRBD1	TRBV2	few	TRBJ1-5	CASREQGATNQPQHF	TGTGCCAGCAGAGAACAGGGGGCCACAAATCAGCCCCAGCATTTT
NA	TRBV7-9	NA	TRBJ2-2	CASSLAGSGELFF	TGTGCCAGCAGCTTAGCCGGGAGCGGGGAGCTGTTTTTT